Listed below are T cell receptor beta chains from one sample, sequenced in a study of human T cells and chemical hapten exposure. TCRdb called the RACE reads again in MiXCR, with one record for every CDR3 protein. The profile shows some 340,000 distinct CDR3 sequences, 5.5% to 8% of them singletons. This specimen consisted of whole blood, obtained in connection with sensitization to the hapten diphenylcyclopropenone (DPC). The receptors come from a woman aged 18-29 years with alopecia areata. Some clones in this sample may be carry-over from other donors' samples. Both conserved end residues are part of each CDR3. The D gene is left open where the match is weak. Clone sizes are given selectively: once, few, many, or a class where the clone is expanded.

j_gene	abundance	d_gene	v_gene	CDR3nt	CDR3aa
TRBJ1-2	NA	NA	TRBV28	TGTGCCAGCAGTTCTTACAGTGAGATTGGCTACACCTTC	CASSSYSEIGYTF
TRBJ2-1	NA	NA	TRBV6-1	TGTGCCAGCAGTGAAGCACGACCCTTTAACTCCTACAATGAGCAGTTCTTC	CASSEARPFNSYNEQFF
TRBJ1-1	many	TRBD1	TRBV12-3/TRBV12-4	TGTGCCAGCAGTTCGCTGGACAGGGAGACTGAAGCTTTCTTT	CASSSLDRETEAFF
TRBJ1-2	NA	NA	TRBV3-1	TGTGCCAGCAGCCGAGAAGGACGGACCTCTGGCTACACCTTC	CASSREGRTSGYTF
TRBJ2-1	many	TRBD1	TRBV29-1	TGCAGCGTGAGGGACAGGGCCTACAATGAGCAGTTCTTC	CSVRDRAYNEQFF
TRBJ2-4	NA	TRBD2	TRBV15	TGTGCCACCAGCAGAGTCGGCGGGGGGGTTCTTAACATTCAGTACTTC	CATSRVGGGVLNIQYF
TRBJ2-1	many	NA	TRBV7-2	TGTGCCAGCAGCTTAGTAAGTAGGAGCGAGCAGTTCTTC	CASSLVSRSEQFF
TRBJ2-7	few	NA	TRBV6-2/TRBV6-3	TGTGCCAGCAAACCGGGACCTCTCTACGAGCAGTACTTC	CASKPGPLYEQYF
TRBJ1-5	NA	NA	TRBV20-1	TGCAGTGCTAGCCGAGGACGGGAGGATCAGCCCCAGCATTTT	CSASRGREDQPQHF
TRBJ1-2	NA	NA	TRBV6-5	TGTGCCAGCAGTTACTCCGACACCTTCTATGGCTACACCTTC	CASSYSDTFYGYTF
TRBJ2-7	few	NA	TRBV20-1	TGCAGTGCTAGAGAGGCGAGCGGGTATCCTCCCGACGAGCAGTACTTC	CSAREASGYPPDEQYF
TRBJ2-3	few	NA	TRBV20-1	TGCAGTGCTAGTCCCCGGCGAGTCTTAGGCACAGATACGCAGTATTTT	CSASPRRVLGTDTQYF
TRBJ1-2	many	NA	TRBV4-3	TGCGCCAGCAGCCAAGGACAGCTAAACTATGGCTACACCTTC	CASSQGQLNYGYTF
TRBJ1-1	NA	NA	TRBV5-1	TGCGCCAGCACCCCAGGCCAGGCGAACACTGAAGCTTTCTTT	CASTPGQANTEAFF
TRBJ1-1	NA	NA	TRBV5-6	TGTGCCAGCAGCCTTTCGCCGGGACAAACGAACACTGAAGCTTTCTTT	CASSLSPGQTNTEAFF
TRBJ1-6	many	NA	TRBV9	TGTGCCAGCAGCGTGGGGGTAGGGGACTTGGGTTCACCCCTCCACTTT	CASSVGVGDLGSPLHF
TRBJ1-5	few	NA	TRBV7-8	TGTGCCAGCAGCCAAACAAGTCCAAATCAGCCCCAGCATTTT	CASSQTSPNQPQHF
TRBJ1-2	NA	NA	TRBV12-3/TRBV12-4	TGTGCCAGCAGTCGTCGGGGCTACACCTTC	CASSRRGYTF
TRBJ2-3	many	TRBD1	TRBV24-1	TGTGCCACCAGTGATTCGACAGGGTTTGACACAGATACGCAGTATTTT	CATSDSTGFDTDTQYF
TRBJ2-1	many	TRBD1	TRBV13	TGTGCCAGCAGCTACGACAGGGGGCGAAAAAATGAGCAGTTCTTC	CASSYDRGRKNEQFF
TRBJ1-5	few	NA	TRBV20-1	TGCAGTGCTGCAGGGGACGGGAATCAGCCCCAGCATTTT	CSAAGDGNQPQHF
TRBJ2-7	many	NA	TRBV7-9	TGTGCCAGCAGCTTAGAGTTGTTCTACGAGCAGTACTTC	CASSLELFYEQYF
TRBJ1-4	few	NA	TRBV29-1	TGCAGCGTTTCCCCAGGGCGGGAAACTAATGAAAAACTGTTTTTT	CSVSPGRETNEKLFF
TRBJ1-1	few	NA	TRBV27	TGTGCCAGCAGTTTTGGGGATGTTTGGACTGAAGCTTTCTTT	CASSFGDVWTEAFF
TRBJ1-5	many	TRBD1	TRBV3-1	TGTGCCAGCAGCCCGGACAGGGGAGGCAATCAGCCCCAGCATTTT	CASSPDRGGNQPQHF
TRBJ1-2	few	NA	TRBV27	TGTGCCAGCAGTTTTATCCGGGACGGCCCTAACTATGGCTACACCTTC	CASSFIRDGPNYGYTF
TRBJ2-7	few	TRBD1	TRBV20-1	TGCAGTGCTAGAGTCCTAGTGACAGGGGATTCCTACGAGCAGTACTTC	CSARVLVTGDSYEQYF
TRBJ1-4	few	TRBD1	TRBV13	TGTGCCAGCAGGTCCACAGGGGGAGGTAATGAAAAACTGTTTTTT	CASRSTGGGNEKLFF
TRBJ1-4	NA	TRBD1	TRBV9	TGTGCCAGCAGCGTAGGGATCCAACAGGGGACCCCCCTTGAAAAACTGTTTTTT	CASSVGIQQGTPLEKLFF
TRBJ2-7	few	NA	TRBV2	TGTGCCAGCATCGGGGATTACGAGCAGTACTTC	CASIGDYEQYF
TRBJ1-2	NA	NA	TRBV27	TGTGCCAGCAGCCTCAGCAAGTCTAATGGCTACACCTTC	CASSLSKSNGYTF
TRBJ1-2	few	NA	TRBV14	TGTGCCAGCAGCCAAGGAGGACGGCACTATGGCTACACCTTC	CASSQGGRHYGYTF
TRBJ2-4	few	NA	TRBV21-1	TGTGCCAGCAGCATACTACTAGCGGGGCCGATCATAGCCAAAAACATTCAGTACTTC	CASSILLAGPIIAKNIQYF
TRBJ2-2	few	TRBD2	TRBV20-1	TGCAGTGCTAGTTACGGGGGGACCACCGGGGAGCTGTTTTTT	CSASYGGTTGELFF
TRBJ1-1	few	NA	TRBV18	TGTGCCAGCTCACCCCAAGAGGGGCTGGTCACTGAAGCTTTCTTT	CASSPQEGLVTEAFF
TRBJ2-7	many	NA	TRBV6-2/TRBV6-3	TGTGCCAGCACGAGGAGCTCCTACGAGCAGTACTTC	CASTRSSYEQYF
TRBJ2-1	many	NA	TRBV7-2	TGTGCCAGCAGCTCACTTACCTCCGGAGCCGGGGGTGAGCAGTTCTTC	CASSSLTSGAGGEQFF
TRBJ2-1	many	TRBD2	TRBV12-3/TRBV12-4	TGTGCCAGCAGTCAACCCGGGACTAGCGGGGTAAGCTCCTACAATGAGCAGTTCTTC	CASSQPGTSGVSSYNEQFF
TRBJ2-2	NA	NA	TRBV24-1	TGTGCCACCAGTGCGTACCGGAGCATCGCCGGGGAGCTGTTTTTT	CATSAYRSIAGELFF
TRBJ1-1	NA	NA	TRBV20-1	TGCAGTGCTGATGGACCGACAGGTTCAACTGAAGCTTTCTTT	CSADGPTGSTEAFF
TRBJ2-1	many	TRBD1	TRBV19	TGTGCCAGTAGTTCCACAGGGGCCGCCTACAATGAGCAGTTCTTC	CASSSTGAAYNEQFF
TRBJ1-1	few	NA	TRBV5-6	TGTGCCAGCAGCTGGAGAGGGAACACTGAAGCTTTCTTT	CASSWRGNTEAFF
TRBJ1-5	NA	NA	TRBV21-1	TGTGCCAGCAGCAATTTTTGGGTTGTGACCCAGCATTTT	CASSNFWVVTQHF
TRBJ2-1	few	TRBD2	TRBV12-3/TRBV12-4	TGTGCCAGCAGTTGGACTAGCGGGGGGGCCAATGAGCAGTTCTTC	CASSWTSGGANEQFF
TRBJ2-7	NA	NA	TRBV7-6	TGTGCCAGCAGTCATAAGAGCTCCTACGAGCAGTACTTC	CASSHKSSYEQYF
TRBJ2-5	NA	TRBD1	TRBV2	TGTGCCAGCAGTGCGGTCCAGGGGGCTTCCCTGGGGGAGACCCAGTACTTC	CASSAVQGASLGETQYF
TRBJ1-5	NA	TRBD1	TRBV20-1	TGCAGTGCTAGAGTACCCGGACAGGGGAGAAAGCCCCAGCATTTT	CSARVPGQGRKPQHF
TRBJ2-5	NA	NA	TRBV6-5	TGTGCCAGCAGCCCCCTCCCCTTTGGGCCCCAAGAGACCCAGTACTTC	CASSPLPFGPQETQYF
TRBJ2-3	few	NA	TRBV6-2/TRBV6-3	TGTGCCAGCAGTTACTCGAGGGGGGGAGATACGCAGTATTTT	CASSYSRGGDTQYF
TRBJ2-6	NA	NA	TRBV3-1	TGTGCCAGCAGCCAAGTGGCAGGGAGCTCTGGGGCCAACGTCCTGACTTTC	CASSQVAGSSGANVLTF
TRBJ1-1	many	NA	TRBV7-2	TGTGCCAGCAGCTCTCGACCCACTACGCCAACTTTCTTT	CASSSRPTTPTFF
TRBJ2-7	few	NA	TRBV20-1	TGCAGTGCGGAAAGCGGACGGAGGAACTCCTACGAGCAGTACTTC	CSAESGRRNSYEQYF
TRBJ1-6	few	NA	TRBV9	TGTGCCAGCAGCGCGGGGGGGAGACCCCTCCACTTT	CASSAGGRPLHF
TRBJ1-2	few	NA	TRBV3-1	TGTGCCAGCACCCCCACGACACCTACCCTTTCATATGGCTACACCTTC	CASTPTTPTLSYGYTF